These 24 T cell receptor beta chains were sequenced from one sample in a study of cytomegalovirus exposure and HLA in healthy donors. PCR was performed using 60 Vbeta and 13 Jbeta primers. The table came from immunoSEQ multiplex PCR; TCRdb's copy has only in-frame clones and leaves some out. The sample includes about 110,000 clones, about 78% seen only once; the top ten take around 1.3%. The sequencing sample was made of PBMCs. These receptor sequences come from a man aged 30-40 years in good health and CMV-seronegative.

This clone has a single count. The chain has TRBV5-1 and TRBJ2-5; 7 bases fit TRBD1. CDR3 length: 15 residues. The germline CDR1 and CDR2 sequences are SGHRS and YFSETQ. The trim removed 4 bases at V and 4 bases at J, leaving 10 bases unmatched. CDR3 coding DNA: TGCGCCAGCAGCGAATCGACAGGGTCACCAGAGACCCAGTACTTC. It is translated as CASSESTGSPETQYF.

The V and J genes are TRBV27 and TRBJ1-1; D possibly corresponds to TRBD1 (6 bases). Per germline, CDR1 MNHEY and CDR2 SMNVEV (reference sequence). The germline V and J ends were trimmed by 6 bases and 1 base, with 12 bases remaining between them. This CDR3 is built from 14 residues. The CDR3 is CASRWGRTNTEAFF. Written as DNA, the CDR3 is TGTGCCAGCAGATGGGGGCGTACGAACACTGAAGCTTTCTTT.

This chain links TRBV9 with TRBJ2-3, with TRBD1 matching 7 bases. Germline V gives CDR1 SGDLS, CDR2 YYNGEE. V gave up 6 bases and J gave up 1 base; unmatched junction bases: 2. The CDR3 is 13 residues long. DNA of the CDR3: TGTGCCAGCAATACAGGGGGCACAGATACGCAGTATTTT. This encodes CASNTGGTDTQYF.

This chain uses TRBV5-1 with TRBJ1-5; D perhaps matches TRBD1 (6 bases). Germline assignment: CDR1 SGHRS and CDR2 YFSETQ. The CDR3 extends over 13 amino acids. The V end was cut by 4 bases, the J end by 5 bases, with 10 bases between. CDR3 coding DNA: TGCGCCAGCAGCCCGGACAGTGATCAGCCCCAGCATTTT. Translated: CASSPDSDQPQHF. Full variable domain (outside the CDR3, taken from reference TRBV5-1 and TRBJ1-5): KAGVTQTPRYLIKTRGQQVTLSCSPISGHRSVSWYQQTPGQGLQFLFEYFSETQRNKGNFPGRFSGRQFSNSRSEMNVSTLELGDSALYLCASSPDSDQPQHFGDGTRLSIL.

The CDR3 DNA reads as TGCGCCAGCAGCTCCCGGACAGGGTCGGACAATGAGCAGTTCTTC. Its protein is CASSSRTGSDNEQFF. The rearrangement uses TRBV5-1 and TRBJ2-1; 8 nucleotides align to TRBD1. With 3 bases clipped from V and 5 bases from J, the junction kept 7 bases outside the gene matches. Germline lookup yields CDR1 SGHRS and CDR2 YFSETQ. The CDR3 runs to 15 residues.

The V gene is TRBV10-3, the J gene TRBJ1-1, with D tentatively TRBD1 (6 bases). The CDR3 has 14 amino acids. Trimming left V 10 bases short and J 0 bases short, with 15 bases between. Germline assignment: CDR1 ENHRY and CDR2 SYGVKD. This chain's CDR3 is CATDEQGLNTEAFF. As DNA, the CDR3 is TGTGCCACCGACGAACAGGGTCTGAACACTGAAGCTTTCTTT.

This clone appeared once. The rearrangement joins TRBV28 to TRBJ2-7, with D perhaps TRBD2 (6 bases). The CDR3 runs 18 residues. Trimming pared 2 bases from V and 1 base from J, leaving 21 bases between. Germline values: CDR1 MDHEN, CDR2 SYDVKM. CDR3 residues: CASSLNPLREVTSYEQYF. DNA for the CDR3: TGTGCCAGCAGTTTAAACCCGTTGAGGGAGGTGACTTCCTACGAGCAGTACTTC.

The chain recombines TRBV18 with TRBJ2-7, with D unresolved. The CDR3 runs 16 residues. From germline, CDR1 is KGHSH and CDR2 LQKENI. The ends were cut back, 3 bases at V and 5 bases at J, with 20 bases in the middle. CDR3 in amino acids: CASSPRNSRLNHEQYF. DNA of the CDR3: TGTGCCAGCTCACCCCGCAACAGCCGATTGAATCACGAGCAGTACTTC.

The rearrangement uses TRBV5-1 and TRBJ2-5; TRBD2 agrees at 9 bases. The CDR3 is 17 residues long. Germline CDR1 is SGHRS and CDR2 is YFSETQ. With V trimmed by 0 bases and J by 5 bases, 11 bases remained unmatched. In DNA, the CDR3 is TGCGCCAGCAGCTTGGCCGTGGTAGCGGGAGTCAGGGAGACCCAGTACTTC. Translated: CASSLAVVAGVRETQYF.

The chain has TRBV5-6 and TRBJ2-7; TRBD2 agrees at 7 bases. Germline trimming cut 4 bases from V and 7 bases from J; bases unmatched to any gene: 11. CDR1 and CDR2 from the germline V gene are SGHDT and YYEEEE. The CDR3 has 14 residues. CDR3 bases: TGTGCCAGCAGCGGGACTGCGGGAGTCGGAGAGCAGTACTTC. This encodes CASSGTAGVGEQYF.

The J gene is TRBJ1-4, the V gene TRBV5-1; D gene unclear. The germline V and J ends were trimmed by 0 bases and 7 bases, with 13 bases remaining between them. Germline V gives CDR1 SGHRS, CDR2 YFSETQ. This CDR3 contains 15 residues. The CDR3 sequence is CASSLDPGSGEKLFF. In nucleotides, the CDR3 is TGCGCCAGCAGCTTGGATCCGGGGTCGGGTGAAAAACTGTTTTTT.

The CDR3 nucleotides read TGCGCCAGCAGCCAAGATAGGCCTAGCGGGGGAGAGACCCAGTACTTC. Its protein is CASSQDRPSGGETQYF. The rearrangement uses TRBV4-3 and TRBJ2-5, with 10 positions matching TRBD2. In germline, CDR1 is LGHNA, CDR2 YSLEER. The CDR3 totals 16 residues. V dropped 0 bases and J dropped 4; count of bases not matched to a gene: 5.

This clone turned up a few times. The CDR3: CAISESTGVVEQFF. The CDR3 coding sequence is TGTGCCATCAGTGAGTCGACAGGGGTAGTTGAGCAGTTCTTC. The chain couples TRBV10-3 to TRBJ2-1; 8 bases agree with TRBD1. This CDR3 has 14 amino acids. V lost 0 bases and J lost 9; bases outside the gene matches: 4. In germline, CDR1 is ENHRY, CDR2 SYGVKD.

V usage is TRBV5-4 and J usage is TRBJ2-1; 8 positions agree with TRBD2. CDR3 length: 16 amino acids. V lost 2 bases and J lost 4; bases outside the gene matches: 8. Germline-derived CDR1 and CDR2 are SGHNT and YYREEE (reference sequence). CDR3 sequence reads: CASSFVLGGVYNEQFF. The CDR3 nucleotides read TGTGCCAGCAGCTTCGTCCTCGGGGGGGTGTACAATGAGCAGTTCTTC.

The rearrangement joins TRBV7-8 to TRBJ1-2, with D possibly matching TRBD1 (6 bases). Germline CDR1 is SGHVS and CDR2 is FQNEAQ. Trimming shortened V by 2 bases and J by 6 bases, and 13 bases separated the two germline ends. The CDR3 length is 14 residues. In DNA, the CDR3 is TGTGCCAGCAGCTTATTTAACAGGGATGATGGCTACACCTTC. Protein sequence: CASSLFNRDDGYTF.

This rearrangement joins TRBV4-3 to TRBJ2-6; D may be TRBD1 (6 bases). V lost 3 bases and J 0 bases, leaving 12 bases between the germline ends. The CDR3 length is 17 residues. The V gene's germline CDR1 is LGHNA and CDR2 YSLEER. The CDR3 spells CASSQDRVNSGANVLTF. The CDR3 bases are TGCGCCAGCAGCCAGGACAGAGTGAACTCTGGGGCCAACGTCCTGACTTTC.

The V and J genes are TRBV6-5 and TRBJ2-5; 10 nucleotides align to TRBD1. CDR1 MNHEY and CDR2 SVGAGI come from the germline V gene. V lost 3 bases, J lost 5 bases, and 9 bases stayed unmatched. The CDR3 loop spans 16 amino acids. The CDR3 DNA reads TGTGCCAGCAGTTATGGACAGGGGGTAGGGGGGGAGACCCAGTACTTC. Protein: CASSYGQGVGGETQYF.

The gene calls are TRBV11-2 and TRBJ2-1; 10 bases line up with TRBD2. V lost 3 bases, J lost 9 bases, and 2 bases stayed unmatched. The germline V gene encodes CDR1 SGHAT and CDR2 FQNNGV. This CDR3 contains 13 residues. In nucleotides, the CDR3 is TGTGCCAGCAGCTTGGGACTAGCGTCTGAGCAGTTCTTC. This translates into CASSLGLASEQFF.

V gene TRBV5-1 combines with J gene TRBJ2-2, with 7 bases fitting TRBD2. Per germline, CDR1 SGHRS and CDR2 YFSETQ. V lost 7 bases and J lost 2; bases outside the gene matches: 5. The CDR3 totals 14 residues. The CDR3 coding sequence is TGCGCCAGCTACGGGGGGACCAACACCGGGGAGCTGTTTTTT. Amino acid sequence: CASYGGTNTGELFF.

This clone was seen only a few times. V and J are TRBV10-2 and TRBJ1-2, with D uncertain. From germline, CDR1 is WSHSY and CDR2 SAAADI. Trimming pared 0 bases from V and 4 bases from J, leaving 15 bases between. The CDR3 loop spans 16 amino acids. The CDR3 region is CASSESFLRSSYGYTF. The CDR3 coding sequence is TGCGCCAGCAGTGAGTCCTTTCTCAGGTCCTCCTATGGCTACACCTTC.

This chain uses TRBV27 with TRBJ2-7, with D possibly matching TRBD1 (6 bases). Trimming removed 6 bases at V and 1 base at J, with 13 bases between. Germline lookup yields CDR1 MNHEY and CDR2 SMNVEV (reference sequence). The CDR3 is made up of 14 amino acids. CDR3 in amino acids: CASRPRGQSYEQYF. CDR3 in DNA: TGTGCCAGCAGGCCGCGTGGACAGTCCTACGAGCAGTACTTC.

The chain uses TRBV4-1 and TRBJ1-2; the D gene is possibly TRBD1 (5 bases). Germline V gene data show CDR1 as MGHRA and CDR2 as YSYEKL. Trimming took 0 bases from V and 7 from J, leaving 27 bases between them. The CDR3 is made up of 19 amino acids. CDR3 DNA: TGCGCCAGCAGCCAAGACGCAGGGCCCCGAGCCCCGATTGATGGTGGCTACACCTTC. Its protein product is CASSQDAGPRAPIDGGYTF.

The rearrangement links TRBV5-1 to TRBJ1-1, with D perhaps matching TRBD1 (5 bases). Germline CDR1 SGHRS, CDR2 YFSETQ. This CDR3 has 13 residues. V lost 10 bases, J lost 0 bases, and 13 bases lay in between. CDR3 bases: TGCGCCGGAACGACAGAGGTGAACACTGAAGCTTTCTTT. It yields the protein CAGTTEVNTEAFF.

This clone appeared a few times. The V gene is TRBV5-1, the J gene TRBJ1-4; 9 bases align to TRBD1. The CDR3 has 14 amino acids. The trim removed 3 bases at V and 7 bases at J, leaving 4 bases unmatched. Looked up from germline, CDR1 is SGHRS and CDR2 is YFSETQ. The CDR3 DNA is TGCGCCAGCAGCTCGGACAGGGGTAGTGAAAAACTGTTTTTT. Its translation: CASSSDRGSEKLFF.